This T cell receptor beta chain is drawn from a study of T cells in Graves' hyperthyroidism and ophthalmopathy. General observations from the study: Blood also contained most expanded thyroid clonotypes above 0.001.

The V end lost 4 bases, the J end lost 8 bases, and 14 bases lay between the germline ends. The germline V gene has CDR1 SGHVS and CDR2 FQNEAQ. The CDR3 is 13 residues long. RNA transcripts yielded amplified TCR beta CDR3 regions. HTBI primers were used for first-round RT-PCR of the TCR CDR3. TCRdb ran MiXCR on the multiplex PCR reads and lists one entry per CDR3 protein. This table has roughly 510,000 distinct CDR3 sequences, around 20% appearing once. Patients between 18 and 65 years old had hyperthyroidism, newly diagnosed and lasting under 2 months. The authors took PBMCs from 7.5 to 10 ml fresh peripheral blood. Ten or more counts support this clonotype. Its cognate antigen is unknown.

This rearrangement joins TRBV7-8 to TRBJ1-2; D remains unclear. The origin of this receptor is a man between 18 and 29 years old with Graves' hyperthyroidism. What was sequenced was blood. This CDR3 is CASSSTSAGGYTF. DNA for the CDR3: TGTGCCAGCAGCTCGACGAGCGCAGGAGGCTACACCTTC.